This T cell receptor beta chain was sequenced for a study of STAT5B mutations in CD4+ large granular lymphocyte leukemia. Trimming shortened V by 3 bases and J by 4 bases, and 7 bases separated the two germline ends. This CDR3 has 13 residues. CDR1 is SGHRS and CDR2 is YFSETQ in the germline V gene. Buffy coats from healthy blood donors served as controls. TCRdb's copy holds only in-frame clones and misses some; the assay was immunoSEQ multiplex PCR. The repertoire holds more than 30,000 clones, roughly 71% seen once, with around 2.5% in the top ten. This TCR came from a human donor in good health. The sequencing sample was made of CD4+ T cells from blood buffy coats. The rearrangement joins TRBV5-1 to TRBJ2-2, with D uncertain. The DNA of the CDR3 is TGCGCCAGCAGCTCCGATGTCACCGGGGAGCTGTTTTTT. Translated, it gives CASSSDVTGELFF.